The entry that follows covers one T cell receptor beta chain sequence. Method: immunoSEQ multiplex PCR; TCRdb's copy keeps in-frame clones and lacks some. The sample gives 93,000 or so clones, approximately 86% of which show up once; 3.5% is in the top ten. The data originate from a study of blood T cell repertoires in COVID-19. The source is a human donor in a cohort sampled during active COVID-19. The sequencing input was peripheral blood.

The chain's CDR3 is CASSMAGGLYEQYF. In DNA, the CDR3 is TGTGCCAGTAGTATGGCGGGGGGGCTCTACGAGCAGTACTTC. The rearrangement uses TRBV19 and TRBJ2-7; 9 nucleotides match TRBD2. Germline assignment: CDR1 LNHDA and CDR2 SQIVND (reference sequence). Trimming at V came to 3 bases and at J to 3 bases, leaving 3 bases not matched to a gene. This CDR3 has 14 amino acids. The variable domain in full, completed from reference TRBV19 and TRBJ2-7, reads DGGITQSPKYLFRKEGQNVTLSCEQNLNHDAMYWYRQDPGQGLRLIYYSQIVNDFQKGDIAEGYSVSREKKESFPLTVTSAQKNPTAFYLCASSMAGGLYEQYFGPGTRLTVT.